The sequence of this TCR beta chain was determined in a study of glioma-infiltrating T cells. The iRepertoire nested amplicon-rescue multiplex PCR amplified TCR alpha and beta CDR3s from RNA. For one-step reverse transcription and amplification, 100-400 ng of tissue mRNA or PBMC total RNA was used. TCRdb itself ran the multiplex PCR reads through MiXCR, one entry per CDR3 protein. The sample shows approximately 140,000 distinct CDR3 sequences, approximately 24% of them seen only once. Study observations and caveats: Tissue-blood divergence was below expectation in non-neoplastic patients, above in gliomas.

Details on this clonotype: Its antigen is not known.

Source material: glioma tissue, nonneoplastic brain tissue, or PBMCs (not recorded which). The clonotype comes from a human donor with low-grade glioma or glioblastoma, undergoing nonglioma brain surgery, or in good health (not recorded which).

CDR3 amino acids: CASSFAHAGGYTF. DNA for the CDR3: TGTGCCAGCAGCTTCGCGCATGCAGGAGGCTACACCTTC. This chain links TRBV7-2 with TRBJ1-2; no clear D gene. The CDR3 spans 13 residues. The germline V and J ends were trimmed by 3 bases and 8 bases, with 13 bases remaining between them. The germline gives CDR1 SGHTA, CDR2 FQGNSA.